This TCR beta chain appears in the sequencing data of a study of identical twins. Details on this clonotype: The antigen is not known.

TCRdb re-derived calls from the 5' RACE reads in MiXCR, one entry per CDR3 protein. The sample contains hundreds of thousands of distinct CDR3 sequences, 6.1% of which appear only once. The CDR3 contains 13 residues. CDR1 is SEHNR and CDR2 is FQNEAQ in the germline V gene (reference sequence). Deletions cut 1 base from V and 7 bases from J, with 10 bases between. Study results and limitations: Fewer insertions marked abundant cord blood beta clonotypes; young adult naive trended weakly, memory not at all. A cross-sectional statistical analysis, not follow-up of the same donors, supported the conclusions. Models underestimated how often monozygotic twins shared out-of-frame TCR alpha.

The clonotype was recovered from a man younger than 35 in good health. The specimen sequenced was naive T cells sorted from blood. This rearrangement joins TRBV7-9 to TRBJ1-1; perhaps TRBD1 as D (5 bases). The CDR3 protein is CASSLDGAGEAFF. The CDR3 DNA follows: TGTGCCAGCAGCTTAGACGGGGCAGGTGAAGCTTTCTTT.